These T cell receptor beta chains were read from a single sample in a study of cytomegalovirus exposure and HLA in healthy donors. The data were produced by immunoSEQ multiplex PCR, yet TCRdb's version contains in-frame clones alone and is incomplete. Of under 200,000 clones in the sample, 55% to 80% were seen once. Sequencing was carried out using PBMCs. These receptors all come from a woman between 18 and 30 years old in good health and CMV-seropositive. The CDR3 runs from the conserved cysteine through the conserved F or W. Fields, in order: V gene, J gene, CDR3 protein.

>TRBV5-6|TRBJ2-1
CASSFKKRREGYEQFF
>TRBV30|TRBJ2-5
CAWTRRGRETQYF
>TRBV13|TRBJ1-1
CASSSTPDITEAFF
>TRBV29-1|TRBJ2-5
CSVGGPGGETQYF
>TRBV11-2|TRBJ1-2
CASSHVDSYYGYTF
>TRBV29-1|TRBJ2-3
CSTLRDAEAGDF
>TRBV5-1|.
CASSHTGANEQYF
>TRBV7-9|TRBJ1-2
CASSSTEGSGYTF
>TRBV2|TRBJ2-7
CASSEGHISSYEQYF
>TRBV5-1|TRBJ2-7
CASSWSGGQNYEQYF
>TRBV28|TRBJ2-3
CASSLEVPDTQYF
>TRBV29-1|TRBJ1-1
CSVTFVRGYTEAFF
>TRBV27|TRBJ2-2
CASSFVTGELFF
>TRBV6-5|TRBJ2-3
CASSRGGPGADTQYF